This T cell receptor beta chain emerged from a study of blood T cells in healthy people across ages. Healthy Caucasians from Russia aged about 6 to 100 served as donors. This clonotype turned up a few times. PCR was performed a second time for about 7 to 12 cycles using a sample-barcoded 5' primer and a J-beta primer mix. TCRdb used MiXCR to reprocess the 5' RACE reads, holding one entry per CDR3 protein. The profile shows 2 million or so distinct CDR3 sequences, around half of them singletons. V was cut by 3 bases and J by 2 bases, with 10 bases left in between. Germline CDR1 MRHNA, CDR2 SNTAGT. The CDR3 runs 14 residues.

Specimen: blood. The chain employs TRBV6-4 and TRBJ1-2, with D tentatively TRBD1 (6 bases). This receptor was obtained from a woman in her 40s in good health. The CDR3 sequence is CASSDTGKNYGYTF. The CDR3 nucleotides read TGTGCCAGCAGTGATACAGGGAAAAACTATGGCTACACCTTC.